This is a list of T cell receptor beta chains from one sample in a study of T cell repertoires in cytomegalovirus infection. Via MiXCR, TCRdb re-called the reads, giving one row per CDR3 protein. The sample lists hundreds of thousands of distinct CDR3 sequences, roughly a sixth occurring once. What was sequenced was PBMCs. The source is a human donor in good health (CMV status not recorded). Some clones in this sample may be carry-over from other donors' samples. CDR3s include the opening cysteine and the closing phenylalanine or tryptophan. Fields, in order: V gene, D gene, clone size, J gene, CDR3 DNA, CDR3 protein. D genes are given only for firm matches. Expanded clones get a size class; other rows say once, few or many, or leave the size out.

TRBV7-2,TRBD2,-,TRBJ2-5,TGTGCCAGCAGCTTAGGGACTAGCGGGGGCCTAAGGGAGGAGACCCAGCACTTC,CASSLGTSGGLREETQHF
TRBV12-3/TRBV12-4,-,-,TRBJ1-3,TGTGCCAGCCGGGACACCATCTCTGGAAACACCATATATTTT,CASRDTISGNTIYF
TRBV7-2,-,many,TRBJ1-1,TGTGCCAGCAGCTTAGGAATGGTGAGGAACACTGAAGCTTTCTTT,CASSLGMVRNTEAFF
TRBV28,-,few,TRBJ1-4,TGTGCCAGCAGCCCCGCCGGTAATGAAAAACTGTTTTTT,CASSPAGNEKLFF
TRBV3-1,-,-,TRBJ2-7,TGTGCCAGCAGCCAAGATCACCTGGGCGGCTACGAGCAGTACTTC,CASSQDHLGGYEQYF
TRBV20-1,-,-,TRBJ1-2,TGCAGTGCTTTGACAGCTAACTATGGCTACACCTTC,CSALTANYGYTF
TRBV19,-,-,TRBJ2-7,TGTGCCAGTAGTACCGGGGTGAGCTCGTACGAGCAGTACTTC,CASSTGVSSYEQYF
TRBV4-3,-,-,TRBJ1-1,TGCGCCAGCAGCCAAGCTCCGGGGGCCCTGGCTGAAGCTTTCTTT,CASSQAPGALAEAFF
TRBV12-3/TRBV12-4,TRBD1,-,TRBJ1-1,TGTGCCAGCAGTTTCCTGGGACAGGGTTCGACTGAAGCTTTCTTT,CASSFLGQGSTEAFF
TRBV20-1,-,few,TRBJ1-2,TGCAGTGCGCTAGGGGAGGGCAGCCCTCTACACTATGGCTACACCTTC,CSALGEGSPLHYGYTF
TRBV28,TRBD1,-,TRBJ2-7,TGTGCCAGCAGTTCCCCCGGGACAGGGGGTCGCGAGCAGTACTTC,CASSSPGTGGREQYF
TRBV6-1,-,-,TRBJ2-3,TGTGCCAGCAGTGAACTGGTCGGGGGCACCACAGATACGCAGTATTTT,CASSELVGGTTDTQYF
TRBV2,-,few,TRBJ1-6,TGTGCCAGCAGTGATTCGATCTCCTATAATTCACCCCTCCACTTT,CASSDSISYNSPLHF
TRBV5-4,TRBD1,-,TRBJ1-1,TGTGCCAGCACCAAACAGGGGATGAACACTGAAGCTTTCTTT,CASTKQGMNTEAFF
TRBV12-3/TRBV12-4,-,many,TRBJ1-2,TGTGCCAGCAGTTTAATGGGAGGGAGGACCCTCTATGGCTACACCTTC,CASSLMGGRTLYGYTF
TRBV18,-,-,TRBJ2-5,TGTGCCAGCTCACCCCAACAGGGCTTCGAAGAGACCCAGTACTTC,CASSPQQGFEETQYF
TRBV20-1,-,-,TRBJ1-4,TGCAGTGCTAGACTTGCCTCCTGGACAGATGCAACTAATGAAAAACTGTTTTTT,CSARLASWTDATNEKLFF
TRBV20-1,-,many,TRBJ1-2,TGCAGTGCCCCGACAGTATCTAACTATGGCTACACCTTC,CSAPTVSNYGYTF
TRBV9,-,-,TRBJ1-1,TGTGCCAGCAGCACATCCCAGTTGGGGGGGATGAACACTGAAGCTTTCTTT,CASSTSQLGGMNTEAFF
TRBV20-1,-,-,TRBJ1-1,TGCAGTGCTAGAGATCGGATGGTGTGGACTGAAGCTTTCTTT,CSARDRMVWTEAFF
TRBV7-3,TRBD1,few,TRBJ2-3,TGTGCCAGCAGCCCGGGACAGGGGATGGGTACGCAGTATTTT,CASSPGQGMGTQYF
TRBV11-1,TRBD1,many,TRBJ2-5,TGTGCCAGCAGCACGGGACAGGGGGTATCATCGTCCGAAGAGACCCAGTACTTC,CASSTGQGVSSSEETQYF
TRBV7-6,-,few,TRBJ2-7,TGTGCCAGCAGCTCCCTGGTCGTTGGTGGCTTCTCCCAGCAGTACTTC,CASSSLVVGGFSQQYF
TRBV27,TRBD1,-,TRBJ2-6,TGTGCCAGCATCCCGGGACAGGGAATCCCTGGGGCCAACGTCCTGACTTTC,CASIPGQGIPGANVLTF
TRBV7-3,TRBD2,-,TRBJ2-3,TGTGCCAGCAGCCTGGGACTAGCGGGGGGGCTCGGAACAGATACGCAGTATTTT,CASSLGLAGGLGTDTQYF
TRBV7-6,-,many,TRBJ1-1,TGTGCCAGCAGCTTAGGACTAGACCGTTCGGGGTACCACACTGAAGCTTTCTTT,CASSLGLDRSGYHTEAFF
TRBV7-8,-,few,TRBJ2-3,TGTGCCAGCAGCGATAATGTGTTCGAGCCCACAGATACGCAGTATTTT,CASSDNVFEPTDTQYF
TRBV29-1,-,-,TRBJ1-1,TGCAGCGTTGATCGGGGGTCGAACACTGAAGCTTTCTTT,CSVDRGSNTEAFF
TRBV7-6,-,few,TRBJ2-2,TGTGCCAGCAGCTTAGTTGCCGGACCGGAGGAGCTGTTTTTT,CASSLVAGPEELFF
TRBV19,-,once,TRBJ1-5,TGTGCCAGTACCGGGCGCGGGTATAGCAATCAGCCCCAGCATTTT,CASTGRGYSNQPQHF
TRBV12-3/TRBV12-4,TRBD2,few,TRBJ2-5,TGTGCCAGCAGCATAACTAGCGGGGGTAGAGAGACCCAGTACTTC,CASSITSGGRETQYF
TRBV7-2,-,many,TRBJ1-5,TGTGCCAGCAGCTTCGACCAGGGGCGGCAGCCCCAGCATTTT,CASSFDQGRQPQHF
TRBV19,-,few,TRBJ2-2,TGTGCCAGTAAACGGGAATCAAACACCGGGGAGCTGTTTTTT,CASKRESNTGELFF
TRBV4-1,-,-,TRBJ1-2,TGCGCCAGCAGCCGCATCGAAGCGGGACATCAAGGAGGCTACACCTTC,CASSRIEAGHQGGYTF
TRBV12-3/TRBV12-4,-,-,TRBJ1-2,TGTGCCAGCACCCTAGGAACAGCTTTATATGGCTACACCTTC,CASTLGTALYGYTF
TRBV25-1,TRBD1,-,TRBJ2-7,TGTGCCAGCAGGCCGGGACAGGGTTTATACGAGCAGTACTTC,CASRPGQGLYEQYF
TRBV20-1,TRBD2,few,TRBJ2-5,TGCAGTGCTAGAGATAGCAGCGGGGGGCAACAAGAGACCCAGTACTTC,CSARDSSGGQQETQYF
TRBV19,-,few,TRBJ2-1,TGTGCCAGTAGTACAGGGGATGGGCACAATGAGCAGTTCTTC,CASSTGDGHNEQFF
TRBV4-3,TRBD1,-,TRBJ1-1,TGCGCCAGCAGCCAAGATCCAACAGGGGGAACACCTATTCTGGCTTTCTTT,CASSQDPTGGTPILAFF
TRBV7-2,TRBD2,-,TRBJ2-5,TGTGGCAGCAGCTTAGCCCCGCGGGGGGGCGAGACCCAGTACTTC,CGSSLAPRGGETQYF
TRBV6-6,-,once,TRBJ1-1,TGTGCCAGCAGTCTGACCGGGGGTAGCACTGAAGCTTCCTTT,CASSLTGGSTEASF
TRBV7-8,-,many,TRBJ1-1,TGTGCCAGCAGCTTAGCGAAGGGAGGAAGGGATTGGAACACTGAAGCTTTCTTT,CASSLAKGGRDWNTEAFF
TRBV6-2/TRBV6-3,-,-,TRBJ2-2,TGTGCCAGCAGGACAGGCGCCTCGACGAACACCGGGGAGCTGTTTTTT,CASRTGASTNTGELFF
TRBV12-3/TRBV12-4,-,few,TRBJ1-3,TGTGCCAGCACCCTAAACTCTGGAAACACCATATATTTT,CASTLNSGNTIYF
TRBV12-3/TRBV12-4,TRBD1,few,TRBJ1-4,TGTGCCAGCACCCTACAGGGGGCTAATGAAAAACTGTTTTTT,CASTLQGANEKLFF
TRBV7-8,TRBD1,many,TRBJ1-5,TGTGCCAGCAGCTTATTGACAGGGAATCAGCCCCAGCATTTT,CASSLLTGNQPQHF
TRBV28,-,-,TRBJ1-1,TGTGCCAGCAGAAAAGGACAGAGCACTGAAGCTTTCTTT,CASRKGQSTEAFF
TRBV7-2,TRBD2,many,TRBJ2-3,TGTGCCAGCAGCCAAAGCGGGGGGGCATCCGATACGCAGTATTTT,CASSQSGGASDTQYF
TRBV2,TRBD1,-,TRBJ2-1,TGTGCCAGCAGGACCGACAGGGGAACCAACAATGAGCAGTTCTTC,CASRTDRGTNNEQFF
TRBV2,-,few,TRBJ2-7,TGTGCCAGCAGTGATGGAGTGGGGTGGTACGAGCAGTACTTC,CASSDGVGWYEQYF
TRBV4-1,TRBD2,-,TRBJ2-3,TGCGCCAGCAGCCGACTAGCGGGTACAGATACGCAGTATTTT,CASSRLAGTDTQYF
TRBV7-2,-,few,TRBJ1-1,TGTGCCAGCAGCTCTGGCCCAACTGAAGCTTTCTTT,CASSSGPTEAFF
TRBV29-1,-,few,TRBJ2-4,TGCAGCGTTAGAGGAGGGACCCTAGACATTCAGTACTTC,CSVRGGTLDIQYF
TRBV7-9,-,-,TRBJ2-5,TGTGCCAGCAGCTTAGTCGCCGGGGCCACTGAGACCCAGTACTTC,CASSLVAGATETQYF
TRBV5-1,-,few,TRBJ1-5,TGCGCCAGCAGCTTGTCTGGGGTGAGCAATCAGCCCCAGCATTTT,CASSLSGVSNQPQHF
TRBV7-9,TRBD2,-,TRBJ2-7,TGTGCCAGCAGCTCACTAGCGGGGCTCTCCTACGAGCAGTACTTC,CASSSLAGLSYEQYF
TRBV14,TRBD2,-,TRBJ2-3,TGTGCCAGCAGCCATCCGGGACTAGCGGGGGCCTCCACAGATACGCAGTATTTT,CASSHPGLAGASTDTQYF
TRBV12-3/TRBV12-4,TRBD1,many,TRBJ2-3,TGTGCCAGCAGTTTTCATTCCGACAGGGCTAGCACAGATACGCAGTATTTT,CASSFHSDRASTDTQYF
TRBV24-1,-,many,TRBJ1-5,TGTGCCCTGGCGCTGAACCGGATCCTAGGCAATCAGCCCCAGCATTTT,CALALNRILGNQPQHF